What follows are 3 T cell receptor beta chains derived from one specimen sequenced in a study of cytomegalovirus exposure and HLA in healthy donors. The PCR was carried out with 60 Vbeta primers and 13 Jbeta primers. Sequenced by immunoSEQ multiplex PCR; TCRdb stores in-frame clones only, minus some. The sample holds 150,000 to 200,000 clones; 75% to 90% are singletons and the top ten take less than 2%. Material for sequencing was PBMCs. The receptors stem from a woman younger than 30 in good health and CMV-seronegative.

This clone occurred a few times. V and J are TRBV6-1 and TRBJ2-1, with 8 bases matching TRBD2. The CDR3 consists of 15 residues. CDR1 is MNHNS and CDR2 is SASEGT in the germline V gene. V was clipped by 4 bases and J by 4 bases; unmatched bases: 6. The CDR3 region is CASSAGGGFYNEQFF. The CDR3 DNA is TGTGCCAGCAGTGCCGGCGGGGGGTTTTACAATGAGCAGTTCTTC.

V usage is TRBV19 and J usage is TRBJ1-3, with no clear D. The CDR3 covers 15 residues. CDR1 is LNHDA, CDR2 SQIVND, per germline (reference sequence). Trimming left V 2 bases short and J 1 base short, with 9 bases between. In nucleotides, the CDR3 is TGTGCCAGTAGTATACGATCAGCGTCTGGAAACACCATATATTTT. This translates into CASSIRSASGNTIYF.

The chain employs TRBV6-5 and TRBJ1-2, with 7 bases fitting TRBD1. This CDR3 has 13 amino acids. Germline-derived CDR1 and CDR2 are MNHEY and SVGAGI. With 1 base clipped from V and 4 bases from J, the junction kept 0 bases outside the gene matches. CDR3 in DNA: TGTGCCAGCAGTTACTGGGACAGCTATGGCTACACCTTC. Its translation: CASSYWDSYGYTF.